The 23 T cell receptor beta chains given below trace back to one sample, sequenced in a study of T-cell memory formation after mild COVID-19. One entry per CDR3 protein results from TCRdb running MiXCR on the 5' RACE reads. This sample yields roughly 300,000 distinct CDR3 sequences, of which 15% to 20% are seen a single time; roughly 25% belongs to the top ten. Material for sequencing was PBMCs or a T cell subset sorted from them (not recorded which). These receptors all come from a man younger than 35 who had mild COVID-19 (a few samples of this study predate the infection). Cell type and time point are not known.

This clonotype was picked up a small number of times. The chain employs TRBV6-5 and TRBJ2-5; TRBD2 aligns across 10 bases. After removal of 2 bases from V and 4 bases from J, the junction contained 4 bases not matched to a gene. Germline V gene lookup returns CDR1 MNHEY and CDR2 SVGAGI. CDR3 size: 15 residues. The DNA for the CDR3 is TGTGCCAGCAGTTACCTGTCTAGCGGGGGAGAGACCCAGTACTTC. The encoded protein is CASSYLSSGGETQYF.

V usage is TRBV6-4 and J usage is TRBJ1-3; D not resolved. This CDR3 comprises 16 residues. The germline V gene has CDR1 MRHNA and CDR2 SNTAGT. Trimming removed 5 bases from V and 3 bases from J, with 17 bases in between. CDR3 residues: CASSCALGIVGNTIYF. The CDR3 DNA is TGTGCCAGCAGTTGCGCGCTAGGGATCGTTGGAAACACCATATATTTT.

The chain uses TRBV9 and TRBJ1-3; possible D gene TRBD1, 5 bases. The CDR3 runs to 16 residues. The germline V gene encodes CDR1 SGDLS and CDR2 YYNGEE. Trimming stripped 3 bases from V and 1 base from J, with 14 bases between. DNA of the CDR3: TGTGCCAGCAGCGGAGGGGTGACCACTTCTGGAAACACCATATATTTT. The encoded protein is CASSGGVTTSGNTIYF.

The V call is TRBV4-2, the J call TRBJ2-3; 16 nucleotides match TRBD2. V lost 6 bases and J lost 5; bases outside the gene matches: 11. This CDR3 contains 18 residues. Germline V CDR1 and CDR2: LGHNA, YNFKEQ. The CDR3 DNA reads TGTGCCAGCAGTTCCGGCGGGACTAGCGGGGGGGAGGGAGATACGCAGTATTTT. It yields the protein CASSSGGTSGGEGDTQYF.

A few counts support this clonotype. V and J are TRBV7-2 and TRBJ2-1, with D tentatively TRBD2 (7 bases). The V gene's germline CDR1 is SGHTA and CDR2 FQGNSA. Trimming left V 5 bases short and J 9 bases short, with 14 bases between. This CDR3 region has 13 residues. The CDR3 nucleotides read TGTGCCAGCAGCCTACCGGGGGGCATTGAGCAGTTCTTC. This codes for CASSLPGGIEQFF.

This clonotype was seen only a few times. The chain employs TRBV6-2 or TRBV6-3 and TRBJ2-1; D is perhaps TRBD1 or TRBD2 (6 bases each). Trimming took 3 bases from V and 2 from J, leaving 14 bases between them. This CDR3 comprises 16 residues. From germline, CDR1 is MNHEY and CDR2 SVGEGT. The CDR3 DNA reads as TGTGCCAGCAGTTATTGGGGGGCGGAGGCCTACAATGAGCAGTTCTTC. It yields the protein CASSYWGAEAYNEQFF.

The chain joins TRBV7-9 to TRBJ2-7, with 9 positions matching TRBD2. V was clipped by 7 bases and J by 4 bases; unmatched bases: 8. Germline loops: CDR1 SEHNR, CDR2 FQNEAQ (reference sequence). The CDR3 contains 14 residues. CDR3 residues: CASTSAGGKYEQYF. The CDR3 DNA sequence: TGTGCCAGCACTTCCGCGGGGGGGAAGTACGAGCAGTACTTC.

V is TRBV27 and J is TRBJ2-2; D could derive from TRBD1 or TRBD2 (5 bases each). Germline V gene sequence: CDR1 MNHEY, CDR2 SMNVEV (reference sequence). Trimming pared 10 bases from V and 7 bases from J, leaving 10 bases between. The CDR3 is 11 amino acids. Here the CDR3 reads CATSGSGELFF. The CDR3 DNA is TGTGCCACCTCAGGGAGCGGGGAGCTGTTTTTT.

This clonotype was observed a few times. The chain couples TRBV4-3 to TRBJ2-3; unclear D gene. There are 15 residues in the CDR3. The germline V and J ends were trimmed by 1 base and 6 bases, with 14 bases remaining between them. Germline CDR1 is LGHNA and CDR2 is YSLEER. CDR3 coding DNA: TGCGCCAGCAGCCAAGCTCGCGGCTCTCGGGATACGCAGTATTTT. Translation: CASSQARGSRDTQYF.

The chain has TRBV20-1 and TRBJ2-2; 8 bases are a match to TRBD2. The ends lost 6 bases at V and 4 bases at J; junction bases unmatched: 7. The CDR3 runs 14 residues. Germline CDR1 is DFQATT and CDR2 is SNEGSKA (reference sequence). CDR3 residues: CSATQAGGTGELFF. In DNA, the CDR3 is TGCAGTGCCACTCAGGCGGGGGGCACCGGGGAGCTGTTTTTT.

V is TRBV2 and J is TRBJ1-1; D is undetermined. V was clipped by 3 bases and J by 7 bases, with 12 bases between them. Germline V CDR1 and CDR2: SNHLY, FYNNEI. This CDR3 has 13 residues. The CDR3 nucleotides are TGTGCCAGCAGTGATAGGGAGCGGAATGAAGCTTTCTTT. It codes for CASSDRERNEAFF.

In its sample, this clonotype was seen a few times. This chain connects TRBV2 to TRBJ1-1, with 7 positions matching TRBD1. V was clipped by 4 bases and J by 3 bases; unmatched bases: 5. The CDR3 has 14 amino acids. The germline CDR1 and CDR2 sequences are SNHLY and FYNNEI. The CDR3 nucleotides read TGTGCCAGCAGTGTAAGACAGGGTTACACTGAAGCTTTCTTT. Its translation is CASSVRQGYTEAFF.

This clonotype was detected once. V and J are TRBV29-1 and TRBJ2-7; D might be TRBD1 or TRBD2, each matching 6 bases. Per germline, CDR1 SQVTM and CDR2 ANQGSEA. V gave up 7 bases and J gave up 0 bases, with 16 bases separating them. This CDR3 region has 14 residues. The CDR3 spells CSAQEGVNSYEQYF. DNA for the CDR3: TGCAGCGCCCAGGAGGGGGTGAACTCCTACGAGCAGTACTTC.

The chain carries TRBV6-2 or TRBV6-3 and TRBJ2-7; the D call may be TRBD1 or TRBD2 (5 bases each). The V gene lost 7 bases and the J gene lost 2 bases, with 12 bases spanning the gap. Germline V gene data show CDR1 as MNHEY and CDR2 as SVGEGT. This CDR3 contains 13 residues. The CDR3 DNA is TGTGCCAGCAAGGTGGGGGAGACCTACGAGCAGTACTTC. Protein sequence: CASKVGETYEQYF.

This clonotype has at least ten counts. The chain uses TRBV5-5 and TRBJ1-6; maybe TRBD1 (6 bases). Germline CDR1 is SGHKS and CDR2 is YYEKEE (reference sequence). V dropped 4 bases and J dropped 10 bases, with 36 bases sitting between them. The CDR3 is made up of 21 amino acids. The CDR3 coding sequence is TGTGCCAGCAGCAGGACCCCGACCGCGGACAGTGGGGTGGTGGATATCTCACCCCTCCACTTT. Translated: CASSRTPTADSGVVDISPLHF.

This clonotype was found a few times. V and J are TRBV7-3 and TRBJ2-1; 7 nucleotides line up with TRBD2. Germline V CDR1 and CDR2: SGHTA, FQGTGA. The trim removed 2 bases at V and 0 bases at J, leaving 4 bases unmatched. The CDR3 length is 16 residues. CDR3 loop: CASSLSAGDSYNEQFF. CDR3 sequence (DNA): TGTGCCAGCAGCTTATCTGCGGGGGACTCCTACAATGAGCAGTTCTTC.

CDR3: CASSSMAYNEQFF. CDR3 bases: TGTGCCAGCAGCTCGATGGCCTACAATGAGCAGTTCTTC. V gene TRBV3-2 combines with J gene TRBJ2-1. TRBV3-2 is a pseudogene. The CDR3 contains 13 residues.

This clonotype was seen ten or more times. The gene calls are TRBV5-1 and TRBJ2-3, with 7 positions matching TRBD2. The germline V gene encodes CDR1 SGHRS and CDR2 YFSETQ. The CDR3 covers 16 residues. The junction had 7 bases not matched to a gene; V was cut back by 2 bases and J by 1 base. The CDR3 DNA sequence: TGCGCCAGCAGCTTACCGATGGGAGGGGGCACAGATACGCAGTATTTT. Amino acid sequence: CASSLPMGGGTDTQYF. Filled out from reference TRBV5-1 and TRBJ2-3, the complete variable domain reads KAGVTQTPRYLIKTRGQQVTLSCSPISGHRSVSWYQQTPGQGLQFLFEYFSETQRNKGNFPGRFSGRQFSNSRSEMNVSTLELGDSALYLCASSLPMGGGTDTQYFGPGTRLTVL.

This clonotype has at least ten counts. CDR3 sequence (DNA): TGTGCCAGCAGTGACGAGGGGATTCAGCCCCAGCATTTT. Translated: CASSDEGIQPQHF. The chain joins TRBV6-4 to TRBJ1-5, with a weak D call TRBD1 (5 bases). Trimming pared 2 bases from V and 6 bases from J, leaving 8 bases between. The CDR3 extends over 13 amino acids. Germline CDR1 and CDR2: MRHNA and SNTAGT.

In its sample, this clonotype was seen a few times. V and J are TRBV19 and TRBJ2-2, with TRBD1 matching 8 bases. The junction had 3 bases not matched to a gene; V was cut back by 3 bases and J by 9 bases. The CDR3 has 13 amino acids. The germline CDR1 and CDR2 sequences are LNHDA and SQIVND (reference sequence). The CDR3 nucleotides are TGTGCCAGTAGTATCCAGGGGGCCCGGGAGCTGTTTTTT. Protein product: CASSIQGARELFF.

J is TRBJ2-6 and V is TRBV10-2; D uncertain. CDR3 length: 14 amino acids. Germline CDR1 and CDR2: WSHSY and SAAADI. The V and J ends lost 5 bases and 4 bases respectively, with 9 bases between them. CDR3 residues: CASSLWVGANVLTF. The CDR3 DNA follows: TGCGCCAGCAGTCTCTGGGTAGGGGCCAACGTCCTGACTTTC.

Many counts were recorded for this clonotype. The gene calls are TRBV18 and TRBJ2-7; 7 positions match TRBD2. Germline CDR1 is KGHSH and CDR2 is LQKENI. The CDR3 contains 14 residues. V gave up 2 bases and J gave up 0 bases; unmatched junction bases: 1. The chain's CDR3 is CASSPWEGSYEQYV. CDR3 sequence (DNA): TGTGCCAGCTCACCATGGGAGGGCTCCTACGAGCAGTACGTC.

Worth noting for this clonotype: Compared with germline, one end of the junction differs, possibly owing to a read error. The V and J genes are TRBV10-3 and TRBJ2-6; no reliable D call. CDR1 and CDR2 from the germline V gene are ENHRY and SYGVKD. The CDR3 sequence is 14 residues long. The CDR3 loop is CALSWGPGANVLTF. The CDR3 DNA is TGTGCCCTCAGTTGGGGTCCTGGGGCCAACGTCCTGACTTTC.